Listed here are 20 T cell receptor beta chains from one sample, sequenced in a study of OX40 agonist ivuxolimab in advanced cancers. Profiling relied on immunoSEQ multiplex PCR, and the TCRdb table lists in-frame clones only, not all of them. Of 85,000 to 100,000 clones listed, approximately 85% are singletons. The sequenced sample was CD4+ or CD8+ T cells sorted from blood, obtained in a trial of the OX40 agonist ivuxolimab. These receptors were obtained from an adult with an advanced solid tumor such as melanoma, head and neck, liver or kidney cancer.

This clone showed up just a few times. The rearrangement joins TRBV7-2 to TRBJ2-1; D unclear. Germline V gene lookup returns CDR1 SGHTA and CDR2 FQGNSA. The CDR3 is 15 residues long. V was clipped by 0 bases and J by 3 bases, with 9 bases between them. The CDR3 coding sequence is TGTGCCAGCAGCTTAGCGCTCGGGTTCTACAATGAGCAGTTCTTC. It yields the protein CASSLALGFYNEQFF.

This rearrangement joins TRBV27 to TRBJ1-1; D might be TRBD1 (6 bases). The CDR3 has 13 residues. Germline V CDR1 and CDR2: MNHEY, SMNVEV (reference sequence). Trimming cost V 3 bases and J 5 bases, with 10 bases left between them. The DNA for the CDR3 is TGTGCCAGCAGTTTGGGGGCGCGGACTGAAGCTTTCTTT. Translation gives CASSLGARTEAFF.

The CDR3 reads CASSNPGQGNQPQHF. Written as DNA, the CDR3 is TGTGCCAGCAGCAACCCTGGGCAGGGGAATCAGCCCCAGCATTTT. The V gene is TRBV7-2, the J gene TRBJ1-5, with D maybe TRBD1 (6 bases). CDR3 length: 15 amino acids. V was clipped by 5 bases and J by 4 bases, with 15 bases between them. The germline V gene has CDR1 SGHTA and CDR2 FQGNSA.

V and J are TRBV27 and TRBJ1-2, with a tentative D call TRBD1 (6 bases). Looked up from germline, CDR1 is MNHEY and CDR2 is SMNVEV (reference sequence). The CDR3 length is 13 residues. Trimming stripped 7 bases from V and 3 bases from J, with 12 bases between. Here the CDR3 DNA reads TGTGCCAGCAAACCTAGACAGGACTATGGCTACACCTTC. Protein: CASKPRQDYGYTF.

CDR3 sequence: CASSVGTGGFAKNIQYF. DNA for the CDR3: TGTGCCAGCAGTGTTGGCACAGGGGGCTTTGCCAAAAACATTCAGTACTTC. The genes are TRBV25-1 and TRBJ2-4; 9 bases are shared with TRBD1. The CDR3 has 17 amino acids. The V gene's germline CDR1 is MGHDK and CDR2 SYGVNS. Trimming took 4 bases from V and 1 from J; bases not matched to a gene: 8.

This sequence joins TRBV19 and TRBJ2-1; D gene unclear. The V and J ends lost 3 bases and 10 bases respectively, with 10 bases between them. The length of the CDR3 is 12 residues. Germline V gene data show CDR1 as LNHDA and CDR2 as SQIVND (reference sequence). Written as DNA, the CDR3 is TGTGCCAGTAGTATGCAGCGCCTCGAGCAGTTCTTC. Protein product: CASSMQRLEQFF.

This clone occurred once. The rearrangement links TRBV30 to TRBJ2-2; D is undetermined. The V end was cut by 5 bases, the J end by 6 bases, with 7 bases between. The CDR3 consists of 11 residues. Per germline, CDR1 GTSNPN and CDR2 SVGIG (reference sequence). CDR3 protein: CAWLLSGELFF. DNA for the CDR3: TGTGCCTGGCTCTTGTCCGGGGAGCTGTTTTTT.

The CDR3 DNA sequence: TGTGCCAGCAGCTCCTACAGGGGAGACATGAACACTGAAGCTTTCTTT. Translation gives CASSSYRGDMNTEAFF. This chain links TRBV13 with TRBJ1-1; 7 nucleotides match TRBD1. This CDR3 is 16 amino acids long. Germline V gives CDR1 PRHDT, CDR2 FYEKMQ (reference sequence). The trim removed 4 bases at V and 0 bases at J, leaving 8 bases unmatched.

The rearrangement uses TRBV5-8 and TRBJ2-1, with 7 bases matching TRBD1. The CDR3 spans 15 residues. Trimming cost V 0 bases and J 5 bases; bases outside gene matches: 5. Germline V gives CDR1 SGHTS, CDR2 YDEGEE. The DNA for the CDR3 is TGTGCCAGCAGCTTGGGGGACAGTATCAACAATGAGCAGTTCTTC. The encoded protein is CASSLGDSINNEQFF.

Within the sample, this clone is medium-sized. V is TRBV7-9 and J is TRBJ1-2; D is uncertain. Trimming removed 6 bases from V and 4 bases from J, with 12 bases in between. Germline loops: CDR1 SEHNR, CDR2 FQNEAQ (reference sequence). The CDR3 spans 13 residues. The CDR3 DNA follows: TGTGCCAGCAGTACGGGGTTTCTCTATGGCTACACCTTC. Translation gives CASSTGFLYGYTF.

This chain links TRBV5-1 with TRBJ1-4; 12 bases map to TRBD1. J lost 7 bases, V lost 5 bases, and 9 bases had no gene match. From germline, CDR1 is SGHRS and CDR2 YFSETQ. The CDR3 has 16 residues. The CDR3 loop is CASSSRGTGGSEKLFF. Here the CDR3 DNA reads TGCGCCAGCAGTTCCCGAGGGACAGGGGGCAGTGAAAAACTGTTTTTT.

The V gene is TRBV7-2, the J gene TRBJ2-3; D is uncertain. Germline values: CDR1 SGHTA, CDR2 FQGNSA. V was pared by 4 bases and J by 8 bases, with 13 bases between. CDR3 length equals 13 residues. CDR3 in DNA: TGTGCCAGCAGCTCGAACCCATTCGGTACGCAGTATTTT. This codes for CASSSNPFGTQYF.

In DNA, the CDR3 is TGTGCCAGCAGTTACGTGGCAGGCGAAGCTTTCTTT. This encodes CASSYVAGEAFF. The rearrangement joins TRBV6-6 to TRBJ1-1; no firm D call. Trimming stripped 2 bases from V and 8 bases from J, with 9 bases between. The CDR3 totals 12 residues. The germline CDR1 and CDR2 sequences are MNHNY and SVGAGI (reference sequence).

V gene TRBV11-2 combines with J gene TRBJ2-2; a possible D gene is TRBD2 (6 bases). V was cut by 3 bases and J by 5 bases, with 19 bases left in between. The CDR3 has 17 amino acids. Germline V gene sequence: CDR1 SGHAT, CDR2 FQNNGV. The CDR3 here is CASSFLAPRRVTGELFF. CDR3 nucleotides: TGTGCCAGCAGCTTTCTAGCGCCGCGGAGAGTAACCGGGGAGCTGTTTTTT.

This chain links TRBV10-3 with TRBJ2-4, with 12 bases identical to TRBD2. Losses at the gene ends were 4 bases for V and 3 bases for J; bases not matched to a gene: 7. There are 17 residues in the CDR3. CDR1 and CDR2 from the germline V gene are ENHRY and SYGVKD. CDR3 region: CAISATSGRAGKNIQYF. The CDR3 region has the DNA TGTGCCATCAGTGCGACTAGCGGGAGAGCTGGCAAAAACATTCAGTACTTC.

V and J are TRBV27 and TRBJ1-6; no clear D gene. The germline V gene encodes CDR1 MNHEY and CDR2 SMNVEV (reference sequence). The CDR3 is 15 residues long. Trimming removed 2 bases from V and 7 bases from J, with 12 bases in between. CDR3 DNA sequence: TGTGCCAGCAGTTTACAGGAGGGCGGCAATTCACCCCTCCACTTT. Its protein product is CASSLQEGGNSPLHF.

The rearrangement uses TRBV28 and TRBJ2-7; D not resolved. V was cut by 2 bases and J by 3 bases, with 14 bases left in between. Germline V lookup: CDR1 MDHEN, CDR2 SYDVKM. The length of the CDR3 is 15 residues. The CDR3: CASSLGETAVYEQYF. DNA of the CDR3: TGTGCCAGCAGTTTAGGGGAAACAGCAGTCTACGAGCAGTACTTC. Variable domain in full (rest from reference TRBV28 and TRBJ2-7): DVKVTQSSRYLVKRTGEKVFLECVQDMDHENMFWYRQDPGLGLRLIYFSYDVKMKEKGDIPEGYSVSREKKERFSLILESASTNQTSMYLCASSLGETAVYEQYFGPGTRLTVT.

The rearrangement uses TRBV2 and TRBJ1-4, with D perhaps TRBD1 (5 bases). Trimming pared 3 bases from V and 3 bases from J, leaving 11 bases between. Germline loops: CDR1 SNHLY, CDR2 FYNNEI. CDR3 length: 15 residues. In DNA form, the CDR3 reads TGTGCCAGCAGTGAGTTGGGGACCCCTAATGAAAAACTGTTTTTT. Translating gives CASSELGTPNEKLFF.

This chain uses TRBV19 with TRBJ2-3; TRBD2 aligns across 7 bases. This CDR3 spans 17 amino acids. Germline loops: CDR1 LNHDA, CDR2 SQIVND (reference sequence). Trimming took 3 bases from V and 1 from J; bases not matched to a gene: 10. The CDR3 region has the DNA TGTGCCAGTAGTATGGGCTGGGCGGGAGTAGGCACAGATACGCAGTATTTT. Residues: CASSMGWAGVGTDTQYF.

This clone appeared a single time. The chain recombines TRBV19 with TRBJ2-5; no reliable D call. Looked up from germline, CDR1 is LNHDA and CDR2 is SQIVND (reference sequence). This CDR3 region has 15 residues. The ends were cut back, 4 bases at V and 7 bases at J, with 19 bases in the middle. CDR3 region: CASSRNTGHMRTQYF. CDR3 DNA: TGTGCCAGTAGTAGAAACACGGGCCACATGAGGACCCAGTACTTC.